The next 14 T cell receptor beta chains were all read from a single sample in a study of blood T cells in healthy people across ages. A second roughly 6 to 12 cycle PCR used barcoded and J-beta primers. TCRdb analysed the 5' RACE reads with MiXCR anew, one entry per CDR3 protein. The table includes about 730,000 distinct CDR3 sequences, about 42% detected once. Sample: blood. These receptors were taken from a woman in her sixties or seventies in good health.

The chain employs TRBV25-1 and TRBJ2-1; the D gene could be TRBD1 or TRBD2 (5 bases each). Deletions cut 11 bases from V and 4 bases from J, with 21 bases between. In germline, CDR1 is MGHDK, CDR2 SYGVNS. The CDR3 is made up of 15 amino acids. CDR3 residues: CAVTSGTRPYNEQFF. Written as DNA, the CDR3 is TGTGCCGTCACCTCCGGGACCCGACCTTACAATGAGCAGTTCTTC.

The J gene is TRBJ1-5, the V gene TRBV19; unclear D gene. This CDR3 contains 14 residues. V dropped 7 bases and J dropped 1 base, with 11 bases sitting between them. The V gene's germline CDR1 is LNHDA and CDR2 SQIVND (reference sequence). The DNA of the CDR3 is TGTGCCAGTACCCCCGTGCCCAGCAATCAGCCCCAGCATTTT. Encoded protein: CASTPVPSNQPQHF.

The rearrangement uses TRBV27 and TRBJ2-3; 11 bases match TRBD2. The CDR3 runs to 17 residues. Germline V CDR1 and CDR2: MNHEY, SMNVEV (reference sequence). With 3 bases clipped from V and 6 bases from J, the junction kept 11 bases outside the gene matches. CDR3 sequence (DNA): TGTGCCAGCAGTTTGGGTTTAGCGGGGGGGCCTTTGGATACGCAGTATTTT. Protein product: CASSLGLAGGPLDTQYF.

The J gene is TRBJ2-3, the V gene TRBV5-6, with D possibly TRBD1 on 5 matching bases. The CDR3 has 14 residues. Germline V gene sequence: CDR1 SGHDT, CDR2 YYEEEE. Trimming cost V 0 bases and J 6 bases, with 11 bases left between them. The CDR3 is CASSLVGVRDTQYF. For the CDR3, the DNA is TGTGCCAGCAGCTTGGTAGGGGTGCGGGATACGCAGTATTTT.

This clonotype has only one observation. This chain joins TRBV28 and TRBJ2-3; possible D gene TRBD1, 7 bases. The CDR3 spans 13 residues. CDR1 and CDR2 from the germline V gene are MDHEN and SYDVKM. The V end was cut by 7 bases, the J end by 6 bases, with 14 bases between. CDR3 protein: CASTVGGGDTQYF. CDR3 sequence (DNA): TGTGCCAGCACCGTAGGAGGGGGCGATACGCAGTATTTT.

This clonotype was observed a single time. This chain uses TRBV3-1 with TRBJ1-3, with a possible D match to TRBD1 (5 bases). V was trimmed by 6 bases and J by 2 bases, leaving 11 bases between them. CDR3 length: 14 amino acids. Germline CDR1 LGHDT, CDR2 YNNKEL (reference sequence). The DNA of the CDR3 is TGTGCCAGCAGACCCGAGGGGCCTGGAAACACCATATATTTT. It specifies CASRPEGPGNTIYF.

The CDR3 DNA reads as TGTGCCAGCAGCTTAGGGCGGACAGGCTCCTACGAGCAGTACTTC. It specifies CASSLGRTGSYEQYF. The J gene is TRBJ2-7, the V gene TRBV11-1, with 7 nucleotides matching TRBD1. The CDR3 has 15 residues. Germline CDR1 reads SGHAT; CDR2 reads FQDESV (reference sequence). V gave up 1 base and J gave up 0 bases; unmatched junction bases: 3.

The chain combines TRBV5-6 with TRBJ2-5; the D gene could be TRBD1 or TRBD2 (5 bases each). The DNA end lines up better with TRBJ2-7; the J call may be wrong. The CDR3 runs 14 residues. The germline V gene has CDR1 SGHDT and CDR2 YYEEEE. The CDR3 here is CASSLEGRGYEQYF. The DNA for the CDR3 is TGTGCCAGCAGCTTGGAGGGACGGGGCTACGAGCAGTACTTC.

The V and J genes are TRBV7-9 and TRBJ2-7; the match to TRBD1 covers 10 bases. This CDR3 spans 15 amino acids. V shed 4 bases and J 3 bases; nucleotides not matched to a gene: 6. From germline, CDR1 is SEHNR and CDR2 FQNEAQ (reference sequence). The CDR3 DNA reads as TGTGCCAGCAGCTCCTTGGGGGACAGGGGCTACGAGCAGTACTTC. It encodes CASSSLGDRGYEQYF.

This clonotype has more than one count but fewer than ten. The V call is TRBV21-1, the J call TRBJ1-1; the table's D call, TRBD1, was not checked against the DNA. TRBV21-1 is annotated as a pseudogene. This CDR3 has 15 amino acids. The CDR3 DNA follows: TGTGCCAGCAGCAAATCCGAGACAGCTATCTTTGAAGCTTTCTTT. This gives the protein CASSKSETAIFEAFF.

In its sample, this clonotype was seen a few times. This chain joins TRBV7-8 and TRBJ1-5; the match to TRBD1 covers 8 bases. Unmatched junction bases numbered 7, after V lost 5 bases and J lost 4 bases. Germline V lookup: CDR1 SGHVS, CDR2 FQNEAQ. The length of the CDR3 is 15 residues. Here the CDR3 reads CASSKARDRNQPQHF. For the CDR3, the DNA is TGTGCCAGCAGCAAAGCCCGGGACAGGAATCAGCCCCAGCATTTT.

J is TRBJ1-6 and V is TRBV20-1; unclear D gene. The germline gives CDR1 DFQATT, CDR2 SNEGSKA (reference sequence). This CDR3 has 14 amino acids. Trimming took 7 bases from V and 0 from J, leaving 10 bases between them. The CDR3 loop reads CSGLASSYNSPLHF. The CDR3 nucleotides read TGCAGTGGTCTGGCTTCCTCCTATAATTCACCCCTCCACTTT.

The genes are TRBV5-1 and TRBJ2-5, with 7 bases lining up with TRBD2. The CDR3 is 15 amino acids. Germline V lookup: CDR1 SGHRS, CDR2 YFSETQ. Unmatched junction bases numbered 11, after V lost 4 bases and J lost 5 bases. CDR3 sequence (DNA): TGCGCCAGCAGCCGGTCGGGGGGAGCTGAGGAGACCCAGTACTTC. Its translation: CASSRSGGAEETQYF.

V usage is TRBV9 and J usage is TRBJ1-5; perhaps TRBD1 as D (5 bases). V lost 0 bases and J lost 2, with 12 bases in between. Per the germline V gene, CDR1 is SGDLS and CDR2 is YYNGEE. This CDR3 region has 16 residues. The CDR3 sequence is CASSVGAGGGNQPQHF. In DNA, the CDR3 is TGTGCCAGCAGCGTAGGAGCCGGGGGAGGCAATCAGCCCCAGCATTTT.